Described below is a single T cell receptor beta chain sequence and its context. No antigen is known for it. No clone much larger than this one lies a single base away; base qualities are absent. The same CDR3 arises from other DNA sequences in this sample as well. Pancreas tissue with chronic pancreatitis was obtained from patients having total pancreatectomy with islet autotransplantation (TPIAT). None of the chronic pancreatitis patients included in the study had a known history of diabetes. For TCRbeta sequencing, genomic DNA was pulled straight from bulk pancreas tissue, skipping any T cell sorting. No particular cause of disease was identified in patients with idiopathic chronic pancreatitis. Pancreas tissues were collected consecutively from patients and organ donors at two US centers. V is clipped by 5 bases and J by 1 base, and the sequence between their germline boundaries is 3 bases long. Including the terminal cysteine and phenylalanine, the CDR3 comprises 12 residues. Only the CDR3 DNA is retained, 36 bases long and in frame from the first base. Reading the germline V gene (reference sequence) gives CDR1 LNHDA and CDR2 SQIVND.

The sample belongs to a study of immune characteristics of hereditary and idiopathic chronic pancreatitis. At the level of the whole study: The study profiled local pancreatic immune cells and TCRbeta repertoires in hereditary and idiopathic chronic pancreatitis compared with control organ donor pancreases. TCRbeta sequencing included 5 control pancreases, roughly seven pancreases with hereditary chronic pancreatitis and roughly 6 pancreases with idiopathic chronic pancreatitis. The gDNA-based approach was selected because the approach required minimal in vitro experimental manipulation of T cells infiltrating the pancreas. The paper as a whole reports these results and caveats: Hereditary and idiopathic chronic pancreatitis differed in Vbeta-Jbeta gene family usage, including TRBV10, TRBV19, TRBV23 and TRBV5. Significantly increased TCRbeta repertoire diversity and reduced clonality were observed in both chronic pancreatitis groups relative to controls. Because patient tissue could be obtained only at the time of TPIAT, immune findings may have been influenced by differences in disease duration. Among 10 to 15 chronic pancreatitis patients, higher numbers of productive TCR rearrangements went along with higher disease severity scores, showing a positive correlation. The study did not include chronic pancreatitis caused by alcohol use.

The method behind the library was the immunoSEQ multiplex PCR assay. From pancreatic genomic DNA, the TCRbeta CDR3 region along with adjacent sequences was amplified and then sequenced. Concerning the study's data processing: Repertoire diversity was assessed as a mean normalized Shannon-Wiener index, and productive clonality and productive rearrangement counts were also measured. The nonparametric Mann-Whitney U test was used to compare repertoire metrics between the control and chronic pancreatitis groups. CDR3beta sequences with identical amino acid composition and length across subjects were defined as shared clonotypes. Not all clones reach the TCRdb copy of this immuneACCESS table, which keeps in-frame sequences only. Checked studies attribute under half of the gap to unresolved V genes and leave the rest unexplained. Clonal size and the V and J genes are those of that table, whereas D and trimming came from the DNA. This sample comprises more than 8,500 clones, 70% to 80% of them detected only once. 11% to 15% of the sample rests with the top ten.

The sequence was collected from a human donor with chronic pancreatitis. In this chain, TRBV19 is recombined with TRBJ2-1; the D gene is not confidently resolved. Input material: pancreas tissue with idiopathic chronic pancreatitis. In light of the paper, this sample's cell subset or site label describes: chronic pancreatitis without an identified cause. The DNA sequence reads TGTGCCAGTAGTCCATCCTACAATGAGCAGTTCTTC. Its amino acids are CASSPSYNEQFF.